This entry lists 9 T cell receptor beta chains sequenced from one sample in a study of chemoradiotherapy in HPV16-positive cancers. Sequencing was performed with immunoSEQ multiplex PCR; in TCRdb, only in-frame clones are kept and a portion is missing. Of around 17,000 clones detected, just under 70% appear once; the ten largest clones hold approximately 8.2%. The sequencing used tumor tissue, collected from a patient who underwent chemoradiotherapy. These receptors were taken from a human donor with HPV-associated anogenital cancer.

The rearrangement uses TRBV7-3 and TRBJ2-2; D may correspond to TRBD1 or TRBD2 (6 bases each). From germline, CDR1 is SGHTA and CDR2 FQGTGA. Between the trimmed V and J ends, which lost 5 bases and 8 bases, there was a span of 15 bases. This CDR3 comprises 14 residues. The CDR3 loop is CASSRLGGQGELFF. The DNA of the CDR3 is TGTGCCAGCAGCCGTCTGGGGGGACAAGGGGAGCTGTTTTTT.

The chain links TRBV14 to TRBJ2-5, with a possible D match to TRBD1 (7 bases). Germline CDR1 is SGHDN and CDR2 is FVKESK. The CDR3 contains 18 residues. Trimming left V 1 base short and J 1 base short, with 19 bases between. Here the CDR3 DNA reads TGTGCCAGCAGCCAAGGGTTCGTCAGGGGGGTCACCCAAGAGACCCAGTACTTC. Protein product: CASSQGFVRGVTQETQYF.

The chain couples TRBV7-2 to TRBJ2-7, with D tentatively TRBD1 (5 bases). CDR3 length: 12 amino acids. Trimming removed 4 bases from V and 6 bases from J, with 10 bases in between. The V gene's germline CDR1 is SGHTA and CDR2 FQGNSA. CDR3 sequence reads: CASSSGRFEQYF. CDR3 nucleotides: TGTGCCAGCAGCTCAGGGCGGTTCGAGCAGTACTTC.

The CDR3 protein is CASTISHRLYGYTF. DNA for the CDR3: TGTGCCAGCACGATCTCGCACAGGCTCTATGGCTACACCTTC. V and J are TRBV28 and TRBJ1-2; TRBD1 might be the D (5 bases). V dropped 7 bases and J dropped 4 bases, with 16 bases sitting between them. The length of the CDR3 is 14 residues. Germline V CDR1 and CDR2: MDHEN, SYDVKM.

The chain combines TRBV18 with TRBJ2-3, with 15 bases identical to TRBD2. The CDR3 sequence is 18 residues long. CDR1 is KGHSH and CDR2 is LQKENI in the germline V gene. The ends lost 3 bases at V and 1 base at J; junction bases unmatched: 5. Here the CDR3 reads CASSPWTSGREGTDTQYF. DNA for the CDR3: TGTGCCAGCTCACCTTGGACTAGCGGGAGGGAAGGCACAGATACGCAGTATTTT. Full variable domain (outside the CDR3, taken from reference TRBV18 and TRBJ2-3): NAGVMQNPRHLVRRRGQEARLRCSPMKGHSHVYWYRQLPEEGLKFMVYLQKENIIDESGMPKERFSAEFPKEGPSILRIQQVVRGDSAAYFCASSPWTSGREGTDTQYFGPGTRLTVL.

V and J are TRBV7-9 and TRBJ2-7; 8 nucleotides line up with TRBD2. The CDR3 runs 14 residues. J lost 4 bases, V lost 9 bases, and 11 bases had no gene match. CDR1 is SEHNR and CDR2 is FQNEAQ in the germline V gene (reference sequence). This chain's CDR3 is CARSPGTSGYEQYF. DNA of the CDR3: TGTGCCAGAAGCCCCGGGACTAGTGGTTACGAGCAGTACTTC.

The chain couples TRBV5-6 to TRBJ2-1; D remains ambiguous. The CDR3 extends over 16 amino acids. Trimming removed 0 bases from V and 9 bases from J, with 19 bases in between. CDR1 and CDR2 (germline): SGHDT, YYEEEE. CDR3 in DNA: TGTGCCAGCAGCTTGGGAAATACGGCGCCTAATGTTGAGCAGTTCTTC. This gives the protein CASSLGNTAPNVEQFF.

This clone has only a few counts. The chain links TRBV6-5 to TRBJ2-2; D is unclear. Trimming removed 2 bases from V and 7 bases from J, with 14 bases in between. CDR1 is MNHEY and CDR2 is SVGAGI in the germline V gene. The CDR3 contains 15 residues. This CDR3 is CASSYRLGPHGELFF. The CDR3 DNA follows: TGTGCCAGCAGTTACCGGCTAGGACCCCACGGGGAGCTGTTTTTT.

In this sample, this clone turned up a few times. CDR3 amino acids: CASRPDRSQETQYF. DNA of the CDR3: TGTGCCAGCAGGCCTGACAGGTCCCAAGAGACCCAGTACTTC. This chain links TRBV5-4 with TRBJ2-5, with D perhaps TRBD1 (6 bases). Trimming shortened V by 5 bases and J by 1 base, and 12 bases separated the two germline ends. Germline V gene lookup returns CDR1 SGHNT and CDR2 YYREEE (reference sequence). This CDR3 has 14 amino acids.